Listed below are T cell receptor beta chains from one sample, sequenced in a study of blood T cell repertoires in COVID-19. Data came from immunoSEQ multiplex PCR; TCRdb stores just in-frame clones and leaves some out. The sample lists approximately 40,000 clones, roughly four fifths occurring once. The sequencing input was peripheral blood. These receptor sequences come from an older woman with acute or convalescent COVID-19. Both conserved end residues are part of each CDR3. The D gene is left open where the match is weak. Size is stated for part of the rows, as once, few or many counts, or as a class when the clone is expanded.

cdr3_nt,cdr3_aa,j_call,v_call,clone_size,d_call
TGTGCCAGCAGCCGGGCGGGGGGACCCTACAATGAGCAGTTCTTC,CASSRAGGPYNEQFF,TRBJ2-1,TRBV3-1/TRBV3-2,.,TRBD2
TGTGCCAGCACCCGATCCGCGTCCTACAATGAGCAGTTCTTC,CASTRSASYNEQFF,TRBJ2-1,TRBV28,.,.
TGTGCCAGCATCATGACAGGTCGAGGAAACACCATATATTTT,CASIMTGRGNTIYF,TRBJ1-3,TRBV6-5,.,.
TGCGCCAGCAGCTCCCGGCGACAGGGAGACACCGGGGAGCTGTTTTTT,CASSSRRQGDTGELFF,TRBJ2-2,TRBV5-1,.,TRBD1
TGTGCCAGCAGCTTCCTCTGGTCGAGCACCGGGGAGCTGTTTTTT,CASSFLWSSTGELFF,TRBJ2-2,TRBV5-6,once,.
TGCGCCAGCAGCTTTGGTGGCGGGACAGACTACGAGCAGTACTTC,CASSFGGGTDYEQYF,TRBJ2-7,TRBV5-1,.,.
TGTGCCAGTAGGCATTGGGGAAAGACAGGGACTAGCAATCAGCCCCAGCATTTT,CASRHWGKTGTSNQPQHF,TRBJ1-5,TRBV19,few,TRBD1
TGTGCCACCAGCGCCCGACTAGCGGGAGTACACCACGAGCAGTACTTC,CATSARLAGVHHEQYF,TRBJ2-7,TRBV15,.,TRBD2
TGTGCCAGTAGTAAAGCGTTTCAGAACACTGAAGCTTTCTTT,CASSKAFQNTEAFF,TRBJ1-1,TRBV19,.,.
TGCGCCAGCAGTTACGGGGACAGCGACTATGGCTACACCTTC,CASSYGDSDYGYTF,TRBJ1-2,TRBV10-2,.,TRBD1
TGCGCCAGCAGCTTGGCCGGAACGGGGTGGGAGACCCAGTACTTC,CASSLAGTGWETQYF,TRBJ2-5,TRBV5-1,once,.
TGTGCCAGCAGCGTAGAGGCTAGCGGGCCCTACGAGCAGTACTTC,CASSVEASGPYEQYF,TRBJ2-7,TRBV9,.,TRBD2
TGTGCCAGCAGCTCAGGGGTCCCCCTCTCTGGAAACACCATATATTTT,CASSSGVPLSGNTIYF,TRBJ1-3,TRBV7-8,.,.
TGCGCCAGCAGTATGGGGGGCCTAGCGGGAGAGGGAGAGACCCAGTACTTC,CASSMGGLAGEGETQYF,TRBJ2-5,TRBV5-1,.,TRBD2
TGTGCCAGCAGATCAGGTGGGACCGGGGAGCTGTTTTTT,CASRSGGTGELFF,TRBJ2-2,TRBV2,.,.
TGTGCCACCTCTCTAGCGGGAGGCCCCCTCCCCGGGGAGCTGTTTTTT,CATSLAGGPLPGELFF,TRBJ2-2,TRBV2,.,TRBD2
TGTGCCAGCAGTTACTCGTCTAGGACAGGGGACTATGGCTACACCTTC,CASSYSSRTGDYGYTF,TRBJ1-2,TRBV6-5,.,TRBD1
TGTGCCAGCTCTCCCCAGACGGGAAAACTGTTTTTT,CASSPQTGKLFF,TRBJ1-4,TRBV18,.,.